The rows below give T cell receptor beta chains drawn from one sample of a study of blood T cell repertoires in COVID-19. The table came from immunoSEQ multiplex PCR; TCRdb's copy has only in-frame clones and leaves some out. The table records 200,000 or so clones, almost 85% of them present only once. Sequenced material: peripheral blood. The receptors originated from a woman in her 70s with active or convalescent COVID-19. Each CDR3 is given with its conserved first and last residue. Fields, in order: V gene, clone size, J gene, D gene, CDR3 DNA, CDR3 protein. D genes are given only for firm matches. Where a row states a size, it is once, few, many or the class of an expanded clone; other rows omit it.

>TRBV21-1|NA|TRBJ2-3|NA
TGTGCCAGCAGCAAAGATTGGCGGGGGCGAGATACGCAGTATTTT
CASSKDWRGRDTQYF
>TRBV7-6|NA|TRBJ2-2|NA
TGTGCCAGCAGCTTAGTTTTCAGGGGCACCGGGGAGCTGTTTTTT
CASSLVFRGTGELFF
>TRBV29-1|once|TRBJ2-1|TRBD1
TGCAGCGTAGCCGGGACAGACAATGAGCAGTTCTTC
CSVAGTDNEQFF
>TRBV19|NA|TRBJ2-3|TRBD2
TGTGCCAGTAGTATTTCACTGGCTAGCGGGAGGACAGATACGCAGTATTTT
CASSISLASGRTDTQYF
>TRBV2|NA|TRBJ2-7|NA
TGTGCCAGTGGGCTCTCCTCCTCCTACGAGCAGTACTTC
CASGLSSSYEQYF
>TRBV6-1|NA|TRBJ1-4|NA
TGTGCCAGCAGTGAAGCGCGGGTTTCTGTGACACCTCGAAAACTGTTTTTT
CASSEARVSVTPRKLFF
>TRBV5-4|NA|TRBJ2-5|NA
TGTGCCAGCAGCTTGGTCGGAGGAGAGACCCAGTACTTC
CASSLVGGETQYF
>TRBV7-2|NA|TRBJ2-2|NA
TGTGCCAGCAGTCTTAGACAGGACACCGGGGAGCTGTTTTTT
CASSLRQDTGELFF
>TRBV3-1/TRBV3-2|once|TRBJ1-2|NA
TGTGCCAGCAGCCCGGGCGGGAACTATGGCTACACCTTC
CASSPGGNYGYTF
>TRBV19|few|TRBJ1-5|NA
TGTGCCAGTAGTCAGAGGGCGGTCAATCAGCCCCAGCATTTT
CASSQRAVNQPQHF
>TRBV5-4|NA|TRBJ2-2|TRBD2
TGTGCCAGCAGCTTTACCCCCGCGGGAGGGGACACCGGGGAGCTGTTTTTT
CASSFTPAGGDTGELFF
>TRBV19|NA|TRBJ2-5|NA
TGTGCCAGTAGTCCCTTAAATCAAGAGACCCAGTACTTC
CASSPLNQETQYF
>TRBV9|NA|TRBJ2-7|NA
TGTGCCAGCAGCCCGGGTAGCGTCTCCTACGAGCAGTACTTC
CASSPGSVSYEQYF
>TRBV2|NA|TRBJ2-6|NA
TGTGCCAGCCTGAGCCGCTCTGGGGCCAACGTCCTGACTTTC
CASLSRSGANVLTF
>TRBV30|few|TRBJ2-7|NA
TGTGCCTGGAGTGTAGGGACACTGAGGTCCTACGAGCAGTACTTC
CAWSVGTLRSYEQYF
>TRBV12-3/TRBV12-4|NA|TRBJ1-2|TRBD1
TGTGCCAGCAGCCGGGACAGGGGTGGCTACACCTTC
CASSRDRGGYTF
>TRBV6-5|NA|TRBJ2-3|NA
TGTGCCAGCAGTTACAACAGGGCCCCTCCAGATACGCAGTATTTT
CASSYNRAPPDTQYF
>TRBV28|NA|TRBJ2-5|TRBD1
TGTGCCAGCAGCTTTGGAGGACAGGAAGAGACCCAGTACTTC
CASSFGGQEETQYF
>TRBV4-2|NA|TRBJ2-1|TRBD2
TGTGCCAGCAGCCATGTTATTCGCGGGAGGGATAATGAGCAGTTCTTC
CASSHVIRGRDNEQFF
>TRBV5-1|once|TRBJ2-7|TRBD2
TGCGCCAGTACCGGGACTAGCGGACCCTACGAGCAGTACTTC
CASTGTSGPYEQYF
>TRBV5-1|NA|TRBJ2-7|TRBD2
TGCGCCAGCAGCTTGAGGCGACCGGGACTAGCGGAGTCCTACGAGCAGTACTTC
CASSLRRPGLAESYEQYF
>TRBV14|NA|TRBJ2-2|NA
TGTGCCAGCAGCCAAGAATTTGCTAGGTTATCGACCGGGGAGCTGTTTTTT
CASSQEFARLSTGELFF
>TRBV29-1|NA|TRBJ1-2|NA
TGCAGCGTAGTTGAGCCCACCTCTAACTATGGCTACACCTTC
CSVVEPTSNYGYTF
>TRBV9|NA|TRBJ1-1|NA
TGTGCCAGCAGCGTATCAGGGAAGAACACTGAAGCTTTCTTT
CASSVSGKNTEAFF
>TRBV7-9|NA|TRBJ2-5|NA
TGTGCCAGCAGCCCGCCGACAGGCCTCCAAGAGACCCAGTACTTC
CASSPPTGLQETQYF
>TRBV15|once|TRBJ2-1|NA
TGTGCCACCAGCAGATCCGGCAGGGTGAACAATGAGCAGTTCTTC
CATSRSGRVNNEQFF
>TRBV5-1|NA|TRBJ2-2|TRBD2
TGCGCCAGCAGCTCGGGACTACAGAACACCGGGGAGCTGTTTTTT
CASSSGLQNTGELFF
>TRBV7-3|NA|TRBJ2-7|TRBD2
TGTGCCAGCAGCTCTAGCGGCTCCTACGAGCAGTACTTC
CASSSSGSYEQYF